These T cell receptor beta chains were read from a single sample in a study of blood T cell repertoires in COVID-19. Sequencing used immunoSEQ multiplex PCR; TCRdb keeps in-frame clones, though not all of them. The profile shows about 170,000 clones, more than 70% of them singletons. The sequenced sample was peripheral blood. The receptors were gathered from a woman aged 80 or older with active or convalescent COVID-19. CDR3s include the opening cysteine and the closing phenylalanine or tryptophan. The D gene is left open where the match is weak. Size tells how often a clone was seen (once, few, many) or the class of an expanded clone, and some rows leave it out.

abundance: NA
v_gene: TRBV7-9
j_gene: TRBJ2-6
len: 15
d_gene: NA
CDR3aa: CASSLQGVGANVLTF
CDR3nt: TGTGCCAGCAGCTTACAAGGGGTTGGGGCCAACGTCCTGACTTTC

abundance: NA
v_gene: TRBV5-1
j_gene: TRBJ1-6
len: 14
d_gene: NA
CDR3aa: CASSPSLVDSPLHF
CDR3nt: TGCGCCAGCAGCCCCAGTCTAGTGGATTCACCCCTCCACTTT

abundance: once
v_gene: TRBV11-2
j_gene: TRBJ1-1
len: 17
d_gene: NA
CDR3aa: CASSLDRPGGGNTEAFF
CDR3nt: TGTGCCAGCAGCTTGGATAGACCGGGCGGGGGTAACACTGAAGCTTTCTTT

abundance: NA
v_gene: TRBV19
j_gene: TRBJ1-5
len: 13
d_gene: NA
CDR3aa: CASSNQGNQPQHF
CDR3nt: TGTGCCAGTAGTAACCAGGGAAATCAGCCCCAGCATTTT

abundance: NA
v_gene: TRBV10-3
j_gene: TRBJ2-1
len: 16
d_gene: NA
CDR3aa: CAISDWDFTRYNEQFF
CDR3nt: TGTGCCATCAGTGATTGGGATTTTACTAGATACAATGAGCAGTTCTTC

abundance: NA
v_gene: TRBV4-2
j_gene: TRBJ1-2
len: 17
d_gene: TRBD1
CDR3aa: CASSPGQGDRLNYGYTF
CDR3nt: TGTGCCAGCAGCCCGGGACAGGGAGATCGTCTAAACTATGGCTACACCTTC

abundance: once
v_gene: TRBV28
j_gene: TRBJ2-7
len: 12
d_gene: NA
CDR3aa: CASRAFSYEQYF
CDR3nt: TGTGCCAGCCGAGCATTCTCCTACGAGCAGTACTTC

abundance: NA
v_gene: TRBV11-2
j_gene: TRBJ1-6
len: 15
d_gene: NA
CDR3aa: CASSLDPQGSAPLHF
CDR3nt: TGTGCCAGCAGCTTAGATCCTCAGGGGTCGGCCCCCCTCCACTTT

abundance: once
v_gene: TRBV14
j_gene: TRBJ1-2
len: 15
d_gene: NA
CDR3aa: CASSQRSQDYYGYTF
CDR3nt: TGTGCCAGCAGCCAAAGGTCGCAGGATTACTATGGCTACACCTTC

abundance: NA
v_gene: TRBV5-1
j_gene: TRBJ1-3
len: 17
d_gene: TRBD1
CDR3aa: CASSPPGQGGSGNTIYF
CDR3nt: TGCGCCAGCAGCCCACCGGGACAGGGGGGATCTGGAAACACCATATATTTT

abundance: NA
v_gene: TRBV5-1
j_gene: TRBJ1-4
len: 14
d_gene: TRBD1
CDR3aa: CASSFGTGGEKLFF
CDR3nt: TGCGCCAGCAGCTTCGGGACAGGGGGTGAAAAACTGTTTTTT

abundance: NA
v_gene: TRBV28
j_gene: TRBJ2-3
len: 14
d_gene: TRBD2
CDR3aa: CASISSGGTDTQYF
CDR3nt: TGTGCCAGCATCTCTAGCGGGGGCACAGATACGCAGTATTTT

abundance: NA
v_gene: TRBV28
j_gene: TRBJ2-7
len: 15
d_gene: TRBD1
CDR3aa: CASSFTGGPTYEQYF
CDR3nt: TGTGCCAGCAGTTTCACAGGGGGTCCTACCTACGAGCAGTACTTC

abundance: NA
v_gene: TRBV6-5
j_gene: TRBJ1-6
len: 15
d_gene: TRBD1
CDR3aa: CASSYTGADNSPLHF
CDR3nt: TGTGCCAGCAGTTACACAGGGGCAGATAATTCACCCCTCCACTTT

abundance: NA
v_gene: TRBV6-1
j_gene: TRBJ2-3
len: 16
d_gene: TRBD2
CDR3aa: CASSEGGGGGTDTQYF
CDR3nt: TGTGCCAGCAGTGAAGGGGGGGGTGGAGGCACAGATACGCAGTATTTT

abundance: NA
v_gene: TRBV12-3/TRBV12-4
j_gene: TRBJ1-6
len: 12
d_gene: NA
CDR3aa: CASSTGHQPLHF
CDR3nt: TGTGCCAGCAGTACGGGACACCAACCCCTCCACTTT

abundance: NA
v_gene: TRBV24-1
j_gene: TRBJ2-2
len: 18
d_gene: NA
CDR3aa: CATSLKTGDPKDTGELFF
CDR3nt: TGTGCCACCAGTTTAAAAACAGGAGACCCGAAGGACACCGGGGAGCTGTTTTTT

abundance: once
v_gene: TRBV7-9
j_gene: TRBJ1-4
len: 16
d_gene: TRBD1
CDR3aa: CASSHRDSATNEKLFF
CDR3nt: TGTGCCAGCAGTCACCGGGACAGTGCAACTAATGAAAAACTGTTTTTT

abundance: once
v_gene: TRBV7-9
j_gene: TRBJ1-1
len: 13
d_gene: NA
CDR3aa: CASSIDGGTEAFF
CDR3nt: TGTGCCAGCAGCATTGACGGGGGCACTGAAGCTTTCTTT

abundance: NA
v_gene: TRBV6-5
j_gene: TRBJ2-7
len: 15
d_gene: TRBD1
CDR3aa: CASSPIGTGEYEQYF
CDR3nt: TGTGCCAGCAGCCCCATAGGGACAGGGGAATACGAGCAGTACTTC

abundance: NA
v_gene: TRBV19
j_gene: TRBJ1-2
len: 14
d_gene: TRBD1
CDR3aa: CASSIMQGDYGYTF
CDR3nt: TGTGCCAGTAGTATTATGCAGGGGGACTATGGCTACACCTTC

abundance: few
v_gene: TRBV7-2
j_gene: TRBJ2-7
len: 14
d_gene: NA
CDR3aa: CASSLRQGLYEQYF
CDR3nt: TGTGCCAGCAGCTTAAGGCAGGGCCTCTACGAGCAGTACTTC

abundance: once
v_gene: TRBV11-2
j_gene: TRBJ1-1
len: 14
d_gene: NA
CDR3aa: CASSLAGGLTEAFF
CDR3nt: TGTGCCAGCAGCTTAGCGGGGGGGCTGACTGAAGCTTTCTTT

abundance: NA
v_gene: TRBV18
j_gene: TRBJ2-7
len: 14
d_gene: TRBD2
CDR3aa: CASSFGRAATKQYF
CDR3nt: TGTGCCAGCTCATTCGGGAGGGCCGCTACGAAGCAGTACTTC

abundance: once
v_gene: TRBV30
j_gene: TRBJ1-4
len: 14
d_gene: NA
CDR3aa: CARGRGMSNEKLFF
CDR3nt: TGTGCCCGGGGGAGGGGGATGTCTAATGAAAAACTGTTTTTT

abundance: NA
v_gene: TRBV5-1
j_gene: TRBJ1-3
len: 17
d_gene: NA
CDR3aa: CASSFGGSWASGNTIYF
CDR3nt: TGCGCCAGCAGCTTTGGGGGCTCATGGGCGTCTGGAAACACCATATATTTT

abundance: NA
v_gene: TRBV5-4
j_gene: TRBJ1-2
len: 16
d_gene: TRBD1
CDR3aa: CASSLDPGQGAFGYTF
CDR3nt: TGTGCCAGCAGCTTGGACCCGGGACAGGGGGCTTTTGGCTACACCTTC

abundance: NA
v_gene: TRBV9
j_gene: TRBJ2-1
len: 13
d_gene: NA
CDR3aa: CASSVGLPNEQFF
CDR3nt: TGTGCCAGCAGCGTAGGTCTACCGAATGAGCAGTTCTTC

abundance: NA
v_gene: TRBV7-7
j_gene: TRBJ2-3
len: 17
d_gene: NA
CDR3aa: CASSLREVGGGTDTQYF
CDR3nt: TGTGCTAGCAGCTTAAGGGAAGTGGGAGGAGGCACAGATACGCAGTATTTT

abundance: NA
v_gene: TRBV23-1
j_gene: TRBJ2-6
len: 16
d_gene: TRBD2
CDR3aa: CASSQSRQGGKNVLTF
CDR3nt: TGCGCCAGCAGTCAATCGCGCCAGGGAGGGAAAAACGTCCTGACTTTC

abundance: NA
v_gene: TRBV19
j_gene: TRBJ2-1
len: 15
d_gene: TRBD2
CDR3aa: CASSIASGSDNEQFF
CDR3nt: TGTGCCAGTAGTATCGCTAGCGGGAGTGATAATGAGCAGTTCTTC

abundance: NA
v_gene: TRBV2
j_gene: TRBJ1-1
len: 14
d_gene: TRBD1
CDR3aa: CASNRQGPNTEAFF
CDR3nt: TGTGCCAGCAACCGACAGGGACCGAACACTGAAGCTTTCTTT

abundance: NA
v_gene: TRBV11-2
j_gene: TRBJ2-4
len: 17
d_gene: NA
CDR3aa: CASSDLGGRGFKNIQYF
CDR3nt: TGTGCCAGCAGCGACCTGGGGGGTCGGGGCTTCAAAAACATTCAGTACTTC

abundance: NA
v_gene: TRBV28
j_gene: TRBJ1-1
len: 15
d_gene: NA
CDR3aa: CASSLSQGINTEAFF
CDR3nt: TGTGCCAGCAGTTTATCCCAGGGAATCAACACTGAAGCTTTCTTT

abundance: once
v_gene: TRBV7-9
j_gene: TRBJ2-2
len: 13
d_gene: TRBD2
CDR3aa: CASRRLATGELFF
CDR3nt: TGTGCCAGCAGAAGACTAGCAACCGGGGAGCTGTTTTTT

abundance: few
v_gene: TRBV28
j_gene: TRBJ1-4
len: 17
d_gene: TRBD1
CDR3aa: CASRIQGARRGIEKLFF
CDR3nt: TGTGCCAGCAGGATACAGGGGGCGAGGAGGGGAATTGAAAAACTGTTTTTT

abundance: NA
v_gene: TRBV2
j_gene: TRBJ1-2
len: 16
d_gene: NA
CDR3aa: CASIRQGLRPSDGYTF
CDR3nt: TGTGCCAGCATCCGCCAGGGCCTGAGACCCTCCGATGGCTACACCTTC

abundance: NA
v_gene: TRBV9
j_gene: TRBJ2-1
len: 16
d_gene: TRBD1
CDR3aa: CASSPSGDSSYNEQFF
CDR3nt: TGTGCCAGCAGCCCGTCCGGGGACAGCTCCTACAATGAGCAGTTCTTC

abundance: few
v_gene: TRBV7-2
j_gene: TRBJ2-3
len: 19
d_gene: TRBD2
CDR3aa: CASSPPWFSGRRSTDTQYF
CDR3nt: TGTGCCAGCAGTCCTCCATGGTTTAGCGGGAGGAGGTCCACAGATACGCAGTATTTT

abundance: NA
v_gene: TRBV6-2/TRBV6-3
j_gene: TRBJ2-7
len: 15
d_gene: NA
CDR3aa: CASSTGTLTPYEQYF
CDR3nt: TGTGCCAGCAGTACCGGGACATTAACCCCCTACGAGCAGTACTTC

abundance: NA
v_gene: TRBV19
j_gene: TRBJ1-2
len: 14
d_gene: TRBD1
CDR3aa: CASSTTGDHYGYTF
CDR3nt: TGTGCCAGTAGTACAACAGGGGACCACTATGGCTACACCTTC

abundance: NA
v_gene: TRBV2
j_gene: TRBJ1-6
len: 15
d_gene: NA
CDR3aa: CASFLGAAYNSPLHF
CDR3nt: TGTGCCAGCTTTTTAGGGGCAGCGTACAATTCACCCCTCCACTTT

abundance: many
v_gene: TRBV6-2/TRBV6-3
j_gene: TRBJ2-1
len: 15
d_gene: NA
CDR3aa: CASSYSGGEGGEQFF
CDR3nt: TGTGCCAGCAGTTACTCGGGCGGGGAGGGGGGTGAGCAGTTCTTC

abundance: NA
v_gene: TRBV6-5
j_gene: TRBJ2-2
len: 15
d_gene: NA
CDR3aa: CASSPRVQFTGELFF
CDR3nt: TGTGCCAGCAGTCCGCGGGTCCAGTTCACCGGGGAGCTGTTTTTT

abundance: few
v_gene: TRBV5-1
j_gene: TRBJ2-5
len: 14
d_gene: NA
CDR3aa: CASSLDVVQETQYF
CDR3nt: TGCGCCAGCAGCTTGGATGTAGTCCAAGAGACCCAGTACTTC

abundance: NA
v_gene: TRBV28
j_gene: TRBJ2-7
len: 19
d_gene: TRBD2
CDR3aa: CASSLWSGTSGRGAYEQYF
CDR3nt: TGTGCCAGCAGTTTATGGTCCGGGACTAGCGGGAGAGGGGCCTACGAGCAGTACTTC

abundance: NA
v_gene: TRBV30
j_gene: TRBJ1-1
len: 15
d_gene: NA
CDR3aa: CAWSITGQMNTEAFF
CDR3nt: TGTGCCTGGAGCATAACGGGACAAATGAACACTGAAGCTTTCTTT

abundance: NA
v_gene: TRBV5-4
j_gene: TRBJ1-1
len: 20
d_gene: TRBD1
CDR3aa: CASSSWRARTGVTMNTEAFF
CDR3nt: TGTGCCAGCAGCTCCTGGAGGGCTAGGACAGGGGTCACCATGAACACTGAAGCTTTCTTT

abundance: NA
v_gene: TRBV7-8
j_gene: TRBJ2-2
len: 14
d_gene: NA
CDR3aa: CASSPVVNTGELFF
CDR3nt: TGTGCCAGCAGCCCTGTCGTCAACACCGGGGAGCTGTTTTTT

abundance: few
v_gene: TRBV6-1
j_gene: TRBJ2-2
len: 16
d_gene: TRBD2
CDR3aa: CASSGLAGANTGELFF
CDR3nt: TGTGCCAGCAGTGGACTAGCGGGAGCGAACACCGGGGAGCTGTTTTTT

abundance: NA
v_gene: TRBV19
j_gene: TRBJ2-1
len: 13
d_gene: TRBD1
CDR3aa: CASSIGTGNRQFF
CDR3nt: TGTGCCAGTAGTATTGGGACAGGGAATCGGCAGTTCTTC

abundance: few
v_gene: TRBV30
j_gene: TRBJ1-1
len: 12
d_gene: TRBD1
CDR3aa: CASDRVWTEAFF
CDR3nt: TGTGCCTCCGACAGGGTTTGGACTGAAGCTTTCTTT

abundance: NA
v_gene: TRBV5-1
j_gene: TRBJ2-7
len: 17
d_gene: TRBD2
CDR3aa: CASSAGLAGGRLYEQYF
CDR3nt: TGCGCCAGCAGCGCGGGACTAGCGGGAGGACGACTCTACGAGCAGTACTTC

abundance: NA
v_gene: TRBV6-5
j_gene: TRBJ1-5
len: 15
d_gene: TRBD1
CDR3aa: CASRPDRALNQPQHF
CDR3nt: TGTGCCAGCAGACCAGACAGGGCCCTCAATCAGCCCCAGCATTTT

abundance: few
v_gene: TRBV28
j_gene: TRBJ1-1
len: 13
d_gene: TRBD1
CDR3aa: CASRPTGDTEAFF
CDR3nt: TGTGCCAGCAGACCTACAGGGGACACTGAAGCTTTCTTT

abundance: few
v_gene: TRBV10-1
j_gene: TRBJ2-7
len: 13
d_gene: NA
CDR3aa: CASSVSALGGQYF
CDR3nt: TGCGCCAGCAGTGTGTCGGCCCTAGGGGGGCAGTACTTC

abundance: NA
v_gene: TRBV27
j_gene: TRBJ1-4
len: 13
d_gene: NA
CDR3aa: CASSKGGNEKLFF
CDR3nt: TGTGCCAGCAGTAAGGGGGGGAATGAAAAACTGTTTTTT

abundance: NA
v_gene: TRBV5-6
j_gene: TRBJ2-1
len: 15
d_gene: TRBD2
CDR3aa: CASSFKLAGYNEQFF
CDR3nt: TGTGCCAGCAGCTTTAAACTAGCGGGCTACAATGAGCAGTTCTTC

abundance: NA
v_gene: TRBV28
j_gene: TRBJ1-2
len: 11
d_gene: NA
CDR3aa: CASSPLYGYTF
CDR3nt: TGTGCCAGCAGCCCCCTTTATGGCTACACCTTC